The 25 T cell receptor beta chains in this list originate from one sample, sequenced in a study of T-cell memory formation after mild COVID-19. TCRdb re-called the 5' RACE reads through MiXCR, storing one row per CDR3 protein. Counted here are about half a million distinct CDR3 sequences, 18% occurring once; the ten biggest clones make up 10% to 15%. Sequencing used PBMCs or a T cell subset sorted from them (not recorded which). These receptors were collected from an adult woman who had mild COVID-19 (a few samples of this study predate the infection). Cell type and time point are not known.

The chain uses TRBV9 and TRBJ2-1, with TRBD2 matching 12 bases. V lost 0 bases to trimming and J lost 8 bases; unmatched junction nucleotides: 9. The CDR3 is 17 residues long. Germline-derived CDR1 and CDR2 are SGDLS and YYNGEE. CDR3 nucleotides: TGTGCCAGCAGCGTAGCTACCCTAGCGGGGGGGCGGGATGAGCAGTTCTTC. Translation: CASSVATLAGGRDEQFF.

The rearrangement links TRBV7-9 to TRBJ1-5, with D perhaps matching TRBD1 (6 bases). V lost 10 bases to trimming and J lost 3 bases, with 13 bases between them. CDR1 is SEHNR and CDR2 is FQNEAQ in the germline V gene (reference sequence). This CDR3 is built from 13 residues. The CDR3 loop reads CAIAGQNNQPQHF. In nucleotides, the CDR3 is TGTGCCATCGCTGGACAGAACAATCAGCCCCAGCATTTT.

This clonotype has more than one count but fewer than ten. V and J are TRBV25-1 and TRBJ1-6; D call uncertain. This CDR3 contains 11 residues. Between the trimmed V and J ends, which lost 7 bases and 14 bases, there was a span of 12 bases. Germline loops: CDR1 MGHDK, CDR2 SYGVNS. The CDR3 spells CASTSGPTLHF. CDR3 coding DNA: TGTGCCAGCACCTCCGGGCCCACCCTCCACTTT. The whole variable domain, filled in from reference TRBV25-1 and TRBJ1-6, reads EADIYQTPRYLVIGTGKKITLECSQTMGHDKMYWYQQDPGMELHLIHYSYGVNSTEKGDLSSESTVSRIRTEHFPLTLESARPSHTSQYLCASTSGPTLHFGNGTRLTVT.

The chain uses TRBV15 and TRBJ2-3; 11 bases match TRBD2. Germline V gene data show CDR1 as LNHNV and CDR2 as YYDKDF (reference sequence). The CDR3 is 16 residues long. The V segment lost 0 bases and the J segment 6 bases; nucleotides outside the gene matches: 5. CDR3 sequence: CATSRDSGRASDTQYF. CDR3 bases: TGTGCCACCAGCAGAGATAGCGGGAGGGCCTCGGATACGCAGTATTTT.

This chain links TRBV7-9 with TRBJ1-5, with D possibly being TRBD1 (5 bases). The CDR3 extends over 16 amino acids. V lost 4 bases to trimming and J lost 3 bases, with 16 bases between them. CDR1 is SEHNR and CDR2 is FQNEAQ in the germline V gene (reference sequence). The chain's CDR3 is CASSSRDGVLNQPQHF. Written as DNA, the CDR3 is TGTGCCAGCAGCTCCCGGGACGGGGTTCTCAATCAGCCCCAGCATTTT.

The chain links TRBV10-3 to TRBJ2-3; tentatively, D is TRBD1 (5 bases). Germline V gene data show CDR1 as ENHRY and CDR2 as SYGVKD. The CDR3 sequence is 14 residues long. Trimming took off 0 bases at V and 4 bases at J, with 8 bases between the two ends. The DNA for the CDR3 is TGTGCCATCAGTGAGTCGAAGGGGTCAGATACGCAGTATTTT. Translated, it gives CAISESKGSDTQYF.

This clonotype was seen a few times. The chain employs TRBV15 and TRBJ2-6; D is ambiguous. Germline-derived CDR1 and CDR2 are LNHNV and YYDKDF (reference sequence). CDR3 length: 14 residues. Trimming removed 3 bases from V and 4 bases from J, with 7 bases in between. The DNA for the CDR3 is TGTGCCACCAGCAGGGGATCAGGGGCCAACGTCCTGACTTTC. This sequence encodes CATSRGSGANVLTF.

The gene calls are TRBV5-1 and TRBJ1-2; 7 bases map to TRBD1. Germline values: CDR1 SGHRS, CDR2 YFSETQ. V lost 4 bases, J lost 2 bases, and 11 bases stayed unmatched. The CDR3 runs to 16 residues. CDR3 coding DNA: TGCGCCAGCAGCCCGGGACAGTATCATGGAAACTATGGCTACACCTTC. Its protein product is CASSPGQYHGNYGYTF.

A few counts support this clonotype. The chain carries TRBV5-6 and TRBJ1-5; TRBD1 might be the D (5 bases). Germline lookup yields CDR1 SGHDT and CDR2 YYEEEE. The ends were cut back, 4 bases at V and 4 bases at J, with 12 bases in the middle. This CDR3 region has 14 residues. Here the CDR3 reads CASSRRDGNQPQHF. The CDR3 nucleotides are TGTGCCAGCAGCCGCCGGGACGGGAATCAGCCCCAGCATTTT.

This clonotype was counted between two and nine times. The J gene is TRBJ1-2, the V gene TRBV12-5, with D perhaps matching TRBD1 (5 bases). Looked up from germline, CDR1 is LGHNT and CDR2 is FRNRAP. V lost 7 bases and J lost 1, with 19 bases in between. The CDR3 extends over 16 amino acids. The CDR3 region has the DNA TGTGCTAGTGCCCGCGGGGGACCTTTACTTAACTATGGCTACACCTTC. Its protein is CASARGGPLLNYGYTF.

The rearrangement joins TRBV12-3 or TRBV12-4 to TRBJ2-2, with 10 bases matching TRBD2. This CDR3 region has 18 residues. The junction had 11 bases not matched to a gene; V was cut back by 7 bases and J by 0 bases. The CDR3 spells CASTTRSGLAANTGELFF. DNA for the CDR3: TGTGCCAGCACCACGAGGTCCGGACTAGCGGCGAACACCGGGGAGCTGTTTTTT.

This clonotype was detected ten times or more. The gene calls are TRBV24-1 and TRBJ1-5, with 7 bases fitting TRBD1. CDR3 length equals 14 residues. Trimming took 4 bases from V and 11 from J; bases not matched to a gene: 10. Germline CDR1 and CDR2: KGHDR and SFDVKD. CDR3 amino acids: CATSDSTGPSAQHF. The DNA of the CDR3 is TGTGCCACCAGTGACTCGACAGGGCCGTCTGCCCAGCATTTT.

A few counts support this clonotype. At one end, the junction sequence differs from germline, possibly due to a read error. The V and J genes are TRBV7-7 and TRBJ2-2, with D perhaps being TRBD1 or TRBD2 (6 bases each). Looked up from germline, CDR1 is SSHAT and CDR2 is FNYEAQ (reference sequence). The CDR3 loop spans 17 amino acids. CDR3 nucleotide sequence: TGTGCTAGCAGCTTAGTCCCGGGGGCGCCCGACACCGGGGAGCTGTTTTTT. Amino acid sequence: CASSLVPGAPDTGELFF.

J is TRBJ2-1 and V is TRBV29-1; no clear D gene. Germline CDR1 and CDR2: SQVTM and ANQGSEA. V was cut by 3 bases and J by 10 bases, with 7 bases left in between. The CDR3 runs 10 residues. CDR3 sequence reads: CSVEGREQFF. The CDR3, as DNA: TGCAGCGTTGAGGGCAGGGAGCAGTTCTTC.

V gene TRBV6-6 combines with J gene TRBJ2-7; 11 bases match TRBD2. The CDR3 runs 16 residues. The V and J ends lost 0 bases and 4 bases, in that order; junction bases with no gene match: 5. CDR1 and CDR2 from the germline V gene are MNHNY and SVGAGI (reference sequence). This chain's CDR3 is CASSYSSTSGEYEQYF. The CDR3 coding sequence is TGTGCCAGCAGTTACTCCTCGACTAGCGGGGAATACGAGCAGTACTTC.

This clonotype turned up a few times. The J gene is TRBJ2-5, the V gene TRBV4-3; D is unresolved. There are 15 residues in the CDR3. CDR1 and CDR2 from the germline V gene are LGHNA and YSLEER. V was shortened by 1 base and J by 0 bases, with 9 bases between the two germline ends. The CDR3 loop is CASSQAVGYQETQYF. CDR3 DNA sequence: TGCGCCAGCAGCCAAGCCGTGGGATACCAAGAGACCCAGTACTTC.

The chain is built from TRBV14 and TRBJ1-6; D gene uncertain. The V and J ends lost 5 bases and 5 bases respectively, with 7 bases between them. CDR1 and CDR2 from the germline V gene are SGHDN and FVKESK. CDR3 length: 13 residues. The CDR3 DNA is TGTGCCAGCAGCGTTGGAAATAATTCACCCCTCCACTTT. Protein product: CASSVGNNSPLHF.

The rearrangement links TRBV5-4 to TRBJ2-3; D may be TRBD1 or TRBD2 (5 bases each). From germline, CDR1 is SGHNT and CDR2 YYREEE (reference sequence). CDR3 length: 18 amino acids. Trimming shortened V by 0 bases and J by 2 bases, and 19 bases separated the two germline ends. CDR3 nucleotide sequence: TGTGCCAGCAGCTTGGGGGGACGGGGTACGGAGGACACAGATACGCAGTATTTT. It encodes CASSLGGRGTEDTDTQYF.

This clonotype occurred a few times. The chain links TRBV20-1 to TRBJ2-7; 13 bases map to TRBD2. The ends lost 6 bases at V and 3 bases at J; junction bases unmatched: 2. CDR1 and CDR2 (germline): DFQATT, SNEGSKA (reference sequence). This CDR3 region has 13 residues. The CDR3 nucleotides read TGCAGTGCCCGGACTAGCGGGAGCTACGAGCAGTACTTC. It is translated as CSARTSGSYEQYF.

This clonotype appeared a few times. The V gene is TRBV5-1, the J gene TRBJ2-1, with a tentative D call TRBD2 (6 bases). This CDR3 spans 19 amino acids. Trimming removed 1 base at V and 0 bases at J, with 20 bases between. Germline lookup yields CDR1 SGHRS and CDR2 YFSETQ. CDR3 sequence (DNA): TGCGCCAGCAGCTTGTCAGCCGGGGGTCCCCGAAGCTCCTACAATGAGCAGTTCTTC. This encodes CASSLSAGGPRSSYNEQFF.

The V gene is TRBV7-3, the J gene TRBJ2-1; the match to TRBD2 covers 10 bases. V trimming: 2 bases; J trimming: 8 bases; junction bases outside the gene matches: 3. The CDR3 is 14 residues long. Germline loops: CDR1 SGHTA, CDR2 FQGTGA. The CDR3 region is CASSLASGSYEQFF. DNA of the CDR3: TGTGCCAGCAGCTTAGCTAGCGGGAGTTATGAGCAGTTCTTC.

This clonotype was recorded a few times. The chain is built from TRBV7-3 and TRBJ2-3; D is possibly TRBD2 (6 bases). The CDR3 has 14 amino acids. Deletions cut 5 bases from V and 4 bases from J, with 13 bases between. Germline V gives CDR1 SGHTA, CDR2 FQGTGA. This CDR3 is CASSRDSDPDTQYF. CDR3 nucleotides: TGTGCCAGCAGCAGGGACTCCGACCCAGATACGCAGTATTTT.

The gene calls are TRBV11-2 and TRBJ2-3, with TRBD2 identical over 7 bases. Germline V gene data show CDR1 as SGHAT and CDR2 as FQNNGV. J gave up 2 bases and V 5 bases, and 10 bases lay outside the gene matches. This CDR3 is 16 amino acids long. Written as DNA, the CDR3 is TGTGCCAGCAGCCACCCCGGGCTAGCGGACACAGATACGCAGTATTTT. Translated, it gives CASSHPGLADTDTQYF.

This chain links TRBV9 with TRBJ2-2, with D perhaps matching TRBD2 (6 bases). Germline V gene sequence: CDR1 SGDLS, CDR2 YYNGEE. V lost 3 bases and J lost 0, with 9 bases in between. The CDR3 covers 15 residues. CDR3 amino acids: CASSGGTPNTGELFF. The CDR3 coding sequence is TGTGCCAGCAGCGGGGGGACTCCGAACACCGGGGAGCTGTTTTTT.

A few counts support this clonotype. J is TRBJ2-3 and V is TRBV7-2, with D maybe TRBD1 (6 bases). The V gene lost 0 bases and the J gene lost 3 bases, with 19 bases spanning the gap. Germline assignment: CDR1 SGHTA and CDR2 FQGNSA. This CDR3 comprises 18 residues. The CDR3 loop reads CASSLALVRGRGTDTQYF. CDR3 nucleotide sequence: TGTGCCAGCAGCTTAGCGCTGGTCAGGGGTCGAGGTACAGATACGCAGTATTTT.